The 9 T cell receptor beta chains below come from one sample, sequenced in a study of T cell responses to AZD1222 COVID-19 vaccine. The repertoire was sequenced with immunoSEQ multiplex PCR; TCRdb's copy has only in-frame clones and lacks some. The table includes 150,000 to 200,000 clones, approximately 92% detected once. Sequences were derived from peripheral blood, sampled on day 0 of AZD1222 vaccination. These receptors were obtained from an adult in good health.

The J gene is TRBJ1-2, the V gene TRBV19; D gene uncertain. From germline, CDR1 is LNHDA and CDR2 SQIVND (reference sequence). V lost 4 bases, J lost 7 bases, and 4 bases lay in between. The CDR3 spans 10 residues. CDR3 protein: CASSNGGYTF. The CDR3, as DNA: TGTGCCAGTAGTAATGGTGGCTACACCTTC.

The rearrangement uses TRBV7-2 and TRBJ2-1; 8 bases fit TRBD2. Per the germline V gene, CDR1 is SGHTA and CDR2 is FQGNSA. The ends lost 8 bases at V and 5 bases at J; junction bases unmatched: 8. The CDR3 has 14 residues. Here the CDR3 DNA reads TGTGCCAGCGGAGGGGTAGCGGGGCACAATGAGCAGTTCTTC. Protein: CASGGVAGHNEQFF.

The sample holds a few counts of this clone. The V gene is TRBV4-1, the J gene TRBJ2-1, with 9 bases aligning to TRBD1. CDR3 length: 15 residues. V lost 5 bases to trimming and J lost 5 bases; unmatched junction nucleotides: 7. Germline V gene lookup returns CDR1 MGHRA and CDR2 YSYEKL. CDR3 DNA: TGCGCCAGCAGCGTGCCGGGACAGGGTGACAATGAGCAGTTCTTC. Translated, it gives CASSVPGQGDNEQFF.

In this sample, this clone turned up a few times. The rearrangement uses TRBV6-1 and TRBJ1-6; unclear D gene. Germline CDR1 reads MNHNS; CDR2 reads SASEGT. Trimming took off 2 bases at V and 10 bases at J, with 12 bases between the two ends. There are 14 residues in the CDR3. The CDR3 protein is CASSEMTRESPLHF. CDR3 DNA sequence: TGTGCCAGCAGTGAAATGACACGGGAATCACCCCTCCACTTT.

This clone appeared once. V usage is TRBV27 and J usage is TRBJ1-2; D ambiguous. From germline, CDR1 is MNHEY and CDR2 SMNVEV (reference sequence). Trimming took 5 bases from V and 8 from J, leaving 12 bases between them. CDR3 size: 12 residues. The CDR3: CASSPLGAGYTF. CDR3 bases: TGTGCCAGCAGTCCCCTTGGCGCCGGCTACACCTTC.

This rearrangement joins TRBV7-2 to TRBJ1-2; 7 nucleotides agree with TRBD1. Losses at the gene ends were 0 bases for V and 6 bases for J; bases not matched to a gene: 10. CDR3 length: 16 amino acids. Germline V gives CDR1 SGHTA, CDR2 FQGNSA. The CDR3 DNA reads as TGTGCCAGCAGCTTAGCCTCCGGGACAGCGAACGATGGCTACACCTTC. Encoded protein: CASSLASGTANDGYTF.

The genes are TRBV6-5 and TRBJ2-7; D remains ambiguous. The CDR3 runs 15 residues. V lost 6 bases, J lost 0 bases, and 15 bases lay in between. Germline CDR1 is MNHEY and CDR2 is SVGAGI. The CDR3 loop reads CASSRSSDTSYEQYF. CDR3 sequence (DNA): TGTGCCAGCAGCCGAAGCAGTGACACCTCCTACGAGCAGTACTTC.

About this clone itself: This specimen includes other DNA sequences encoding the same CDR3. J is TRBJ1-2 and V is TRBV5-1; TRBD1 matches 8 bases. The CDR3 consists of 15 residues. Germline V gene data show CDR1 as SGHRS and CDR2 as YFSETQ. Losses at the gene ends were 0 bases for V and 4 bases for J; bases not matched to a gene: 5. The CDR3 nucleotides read TGCGCCAGCAGCTTGGCCGGGACAGGCGGCTATGGCTACACCTTC. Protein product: CASSLAGTGGYGYTF.

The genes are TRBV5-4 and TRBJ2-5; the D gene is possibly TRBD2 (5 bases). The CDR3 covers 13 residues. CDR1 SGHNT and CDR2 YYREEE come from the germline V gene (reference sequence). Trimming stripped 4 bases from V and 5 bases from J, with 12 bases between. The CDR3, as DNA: TGTGCCAGCAGCGAACCGGGGTATGAGACCCAGTACTTC. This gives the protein CASSEPGYETQYF.